This T cell receptor (beta chain) was retrieved from a study of graft-versus-host responses after intestinal transplantation. CDR3 length: 12 residues. In germline, CDR1 is MGHRA, CDR2 YSYEKL. V was cut by 0 bases and J by 7 bases, with 7 bases left in between. In regard to this clone: Its antigen is still unknown.

Assay used: immunoSEQ multiplex PCR; TCRdb lists only in-frame clones, some missing. The table includes just under 90,000 clones, around four fifths detected once. The specimen was unstimulated CD8+ T cells sorted from spleen or lymph node cells, collected before intestinal transplant. The receptor's source is a human donor who received an intestinal transplant. The chain carries TRBV4-1 and TRBJ2-7, with TRBD1 as a possible D gene (6 bases). The CDR3 reads CASSQDRGEQYF. CDR3 nucleotide sequence: TGCGCCAGCAGCCAAGATAGGGGGGAGCAGTACTTC.